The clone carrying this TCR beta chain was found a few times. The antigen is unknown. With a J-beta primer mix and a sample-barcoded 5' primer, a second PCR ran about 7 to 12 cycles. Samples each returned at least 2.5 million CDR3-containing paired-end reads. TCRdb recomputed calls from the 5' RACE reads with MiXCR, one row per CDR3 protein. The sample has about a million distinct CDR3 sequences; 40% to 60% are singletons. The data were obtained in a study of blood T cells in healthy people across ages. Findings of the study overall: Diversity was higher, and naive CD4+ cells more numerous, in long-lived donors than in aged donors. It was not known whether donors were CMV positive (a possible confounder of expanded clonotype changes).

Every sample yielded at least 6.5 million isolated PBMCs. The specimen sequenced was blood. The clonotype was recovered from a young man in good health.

CDR3 nucleotide sequence: TGTGCCAGCAGTTTACTGGGCCCGGTTTCGGGTACGCAGTATTTT. Protein product: CASSLLGPVSGTQYF. The J gene is TRBJ2-3, the V gene TRBV27; unclear D gene. V was shortened by 2 bases and J by 8 bases, with 17 bases between the two germline ends. The CDR3 length is 15 residues. CDR1 MNHEY and CDR2 SMNVEV come from the germline V gene (reference sequence).